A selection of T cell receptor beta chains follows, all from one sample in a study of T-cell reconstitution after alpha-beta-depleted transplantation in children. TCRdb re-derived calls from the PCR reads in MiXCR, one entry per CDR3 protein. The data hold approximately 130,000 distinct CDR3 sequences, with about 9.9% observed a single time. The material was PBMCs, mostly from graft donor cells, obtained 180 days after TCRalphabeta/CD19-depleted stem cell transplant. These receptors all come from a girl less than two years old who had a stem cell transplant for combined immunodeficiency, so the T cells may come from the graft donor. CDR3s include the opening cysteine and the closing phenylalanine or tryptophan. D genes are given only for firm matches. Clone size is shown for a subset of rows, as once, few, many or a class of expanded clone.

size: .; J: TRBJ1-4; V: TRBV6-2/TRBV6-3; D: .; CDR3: CASSPLLDVEKLFF; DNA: TGTGCCAGCAGTCCCCTGTTGGATGTGGAAAAACTGTTTTTT
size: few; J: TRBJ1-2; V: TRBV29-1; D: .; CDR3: CSVRAVANYGYTF; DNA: TGCAGCGTTCGGGCGGTAGCTAACTATGGCTACACCTTC
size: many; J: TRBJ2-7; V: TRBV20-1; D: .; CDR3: CSARDPYEQYF; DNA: TGCAGTGCTAGAGATCCCTACGAGCAGTACTTC
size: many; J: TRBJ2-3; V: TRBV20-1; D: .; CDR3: CSARVATDTQYF; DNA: TGCAGTGCTAGGGTAGCGACAGATACGCAGTATTTT
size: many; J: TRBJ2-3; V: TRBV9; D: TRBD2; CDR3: CASSKLAGHTDTQYF; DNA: TGTGCCAGCAGCAAACTAGCGGGACACACAGATACGCAGTATTTT
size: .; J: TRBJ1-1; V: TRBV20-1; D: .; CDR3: CSALDSRGPEAFF; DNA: TGCAGTGCGTTAGACAGTCGGGGCCCTGAAGCTTTCTTT
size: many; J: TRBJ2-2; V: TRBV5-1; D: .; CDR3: CASSRGGGDTGELFF; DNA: TGCGCCAGCAGCAGAGGCGGAGGGGACACCGGGGAGCTGTTTTTT
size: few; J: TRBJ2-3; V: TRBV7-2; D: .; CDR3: CASSIGRGSTDTQYF; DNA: TGTGCCAGCAGCATCGGACGGGGTAGTACAGATACGCAGTATTTT
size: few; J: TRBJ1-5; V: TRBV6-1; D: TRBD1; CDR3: CASSRDRVNQPQHF; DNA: TGTGCCAGCAGTAGGGACAGGGTTAATCAGCCCCAGCATTTT
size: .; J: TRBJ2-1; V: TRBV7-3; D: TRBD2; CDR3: CASRDYRYNEQFF; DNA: TGTGCCAGCCGGGACTACCGTTACAATGAGCAGTTCTTC
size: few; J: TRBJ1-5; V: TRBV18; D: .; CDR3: CASSPFGVLSNQPQHF; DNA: TGTGCCAGCTCACCATTTGGCGTATTGAGCAATCAGCCCCAGCATTTT
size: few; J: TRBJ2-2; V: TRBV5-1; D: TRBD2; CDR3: CASSLSSGNTGELFF; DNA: TGCGCCAGCAGCTTGTCTAGCGGCAACACCGGGGAGCTGTTTTTT
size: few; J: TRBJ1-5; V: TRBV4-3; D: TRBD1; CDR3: CASSRGTGEGRVHQPQHF; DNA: TGCGCCAGCAGCCGAGGGACAGGGGAAGGACGGGTCCATCAGCCCCAGCATTTT
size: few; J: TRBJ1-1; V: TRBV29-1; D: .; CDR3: CSVGPGGNTEAFF; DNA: TGCAGCGTTGGTCCCGGGGGGAACACTGAAGCTTTCTTT
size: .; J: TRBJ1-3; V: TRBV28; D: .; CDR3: CASSSGTSSGNTIYF; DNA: TGTGCCAGCAGTTCAGGGACGAGCTCTGGAAACACCATATATTTT
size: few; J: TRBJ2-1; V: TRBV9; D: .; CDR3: CASSVSREPYNEQFF; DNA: TGTGCCAGCAGCGTAAGCAGGGAGCCCTACAATGAGCAGTTCTTC
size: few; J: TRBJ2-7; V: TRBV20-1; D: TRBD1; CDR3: CSARQGASSYEQYF; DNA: TGCAGTGCTAGACAGGGGGCAAGCTCCTACGAGCAGTACTTC
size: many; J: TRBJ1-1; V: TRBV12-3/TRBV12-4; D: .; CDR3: CASSLRTEAFF; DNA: TGTGCCAGCAGTTTGCGCACTGAAGCTTTCTTT
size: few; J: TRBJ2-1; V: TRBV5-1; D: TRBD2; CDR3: CASSLAAGGYNEQFF; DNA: TGCGCCAGCAGCCTAGCGGCGGGCGGTTACAATGAGCAGTTCTTC
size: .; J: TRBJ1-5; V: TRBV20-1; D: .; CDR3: CSARDRNQPQHF; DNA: TGCAGTGCTAGAGATCGAAATCAGCCCCAGCATTTT
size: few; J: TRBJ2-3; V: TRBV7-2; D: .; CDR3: CASSPGPLRTDTQYF; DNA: TGTGCCAGCAGCCCCGGGCCCCTCCGCACAGATACGCAGTATTTT
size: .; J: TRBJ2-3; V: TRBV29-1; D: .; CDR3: CSVDRDRSPFF; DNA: TGCAGCGTTGATCGAGACAGGTCCCCTTTTTTT
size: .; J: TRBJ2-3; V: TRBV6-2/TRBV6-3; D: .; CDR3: CASSYLEGGFTDTQYF; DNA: TGTGCCAGCAGTTACCTTGAGGGGGGATTCACAGATACGCAGTATTTT
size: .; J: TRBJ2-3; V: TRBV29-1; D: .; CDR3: CSVDPPGVGDTQYF; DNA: TGCAGCGTCGATCCCCCAGGGGTTGGGGATACGCAGTATTTT
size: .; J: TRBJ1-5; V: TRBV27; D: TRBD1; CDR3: CASAPTGNSNQPQHF; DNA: TGTGCCAGCGCCCCGACAGGGAATAGCAATCAGCCCCAGCATTTT
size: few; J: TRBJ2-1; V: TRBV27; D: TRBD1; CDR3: CASGQGVHEQFF; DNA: TGTGCCTCTGGGCAGGGGGTGCATGAGCAGTTCTTC
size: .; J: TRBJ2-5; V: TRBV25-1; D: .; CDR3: CASSGWGRVETQYF; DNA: TGTGCCAGCAGTGGGTGGGGCAGGGTAGAGACCCAGTACTTC
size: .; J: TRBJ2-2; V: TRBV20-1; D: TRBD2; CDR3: CSASAVAGGTGELFF; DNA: TGCAGTGCTAGCGCGGTAGCGGGGGGCACCGGGGAGCTGTTTTTT
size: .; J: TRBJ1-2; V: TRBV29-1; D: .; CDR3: CSVERSYGYTF; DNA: TGCAGCGTTGAAAGGTCCTATGGCTACACCTTC